These 18 T cell receptor beta chains were sequenced from one sample in a study of monozygotic twins with inflammatory bowel disease. After re-calling the 5' RACE reads, TCRdb lists one entry per CDR3 protein, DNA absent. This listing includes around 370,000 distinct CDR3 sequences. The specimen sequenced was blood. The source of these receptors is a human donor with ulcerative colitis or Crohn's disease, or a healthy co-twin of an affected twin (not recorded which).

This clonotype registers medium-sized by frequency. The V call is TRBV18, the J call TRBJ2-2. This CDR3 is built from 14 residues. CDR1 is KGHSH and CDR2 is LQKENI in the germline V gene. This CDR3 is CASSPPHGPGELFF.

This sequence joins TRBV5-8 and TRBJ2-7; TCRdb's D gene call, TRBD1, goes unchecked for lack of DNA. The germline V gene has CDR1 SGHTS and CDR2 YDEGEE. The CDR3 is 14 amino acids. The CDR3 loop reads CASSYGQNYYEQYF. Complete variable domain (other parts from reference TRBV5-8 and TRBJ2-7): EAGVTQSPTHLIKTRGQQATLRCSPISGHTSVYWYQQALGLGLQFLLWYDEGEERNRGNFPPRFSGRQFPNYSSELNVNALELEDSALYLCASSYGQNYYEQYFGPGTRLTVT.

V usage is TRBV20-1 and J usage is TRBJ1-4; the TCRdb D gene call, TRBD1, has no DNA to confirm it. Germline V gene sequence: CDR1 DFQATT, CDR2 SNEGSKA (reference sequence). The CDR3 loop spans 15 amino acids. The CDR3 loop reads CSATRAIGVNEKLFF.

This chain joins TRBV7-9 and TRBJ2-1. The CDR3 totals 13 residues. Germline V CDR1 and CDR2: SEHNR, FQNEAQ (reference sequence). The CDR3 is CASTFDSGNEQFF. Looking up the rest from reference TRBV7-9 and TRBJ2-1 gives the full variable domain: DTGVSQNPRHKITKRGQNVTFRCDPISEHNRLYWYRQTLGQGPEFLTYFQNEAQLEKSRLLSDRFSAERPKGSFSTLEIQRTEQGDSAMYLCASTFDSGNEQFFGPGTRLTVL.

The V call is TRBV5-1, the J call TRBJ1-4; TCRdb gives TRBD1 as the D gene, but with no DNA this cannot be confirmed. Germline V gene lookup returns CDR1 SGHRS and CDR2 YFSETQ. The CDR3 is made up of 15 amino acids. CDR3 loop: CASSLVVGSDEKLFF. Supplemented by reference TRBV5-1 and TRBJ1-4, the full variable domain reads KAGVTQTPRYLIKTRGQQVTLSCSPISGHRSVSWYQQTPGQGLQFLFEYFSETQRNKGNFPGRFSGRQFSNSRSEMNVSTLELGDSALYLCASSLVVGSDEKLFFGSGTQLSVL.

This chain connects TRBV27 to TRBJ2-3; TCRdb selects TRBD1, and the lack of DNA leaves this call unchecked. Germline CDR1 and CDR2: MNHEY and SMNVEV (reference sequence). The CDR3 sequence is 13 residues long. The CDR3: CASRRGLTDTQYF.

The chain has TRBV2 and TRBJ2-1; the TRBD1 assignment by TCRdb is unverifiable without DNA. The CDR3 is 15 residues long. Per germline, CDR1 SNHLY and CDR2 FYNNEI. CDR3 sequence reads: CASGGRDRTTREQFF.

The rearrangement uses TRBV7-9 and TRBJ1-5. This CDR3 has 17 amino acids. CDR1 SEHNR and CDR2 FQNEAQ come from the germline V gene (reference sequence). The CDR3 is CASSLGGGDAANQPQHF. The whole variable domain, filled in from reference TRBV7-9 and TRBJ1-5, reads DTGVSQNPRHKITKRGQNVTFRCDPISEHNRLYWYRQTLGQGPEFLTYFQNEAQLEKSRLLSDRFSAERPKGSFSTLEIQRTEQGDSAMYLCASSLGGGDAANQPQHFGDGTRLSIL.

The rearrangement joins TRBV5-1 to TRBJ2-5; TCRdb proposes TRBD2, but this gene call is untestable without DNA. Germline V gene lookup returns CDR1 SGHRS and CDR2 YFSETQ. The CDR3 spans 15 residues. The CDR3 sequence: CASSIAGGARETQYF. Looking up the rest from reference TRBV5-1 and TRBJ2-5 gives the full variable domain: KAGVTQTPRYLIKTRGQQVTLSCSPISGHRSVSWYQQTPGQGLQFLFEYFSETQRNKGNFPGRFSGRQFSNSRSEMNVSTLELGDSALYLCASSIAGGARETQYFGPGTRLLVL.

The chain carries TRBV11-1 and TRBJ1-6; TCRdb names TRBD1, which stays unverified in the absence of DNA. Germline V CDR1 and CDR2: SGHAT, FQDESV (reference sequence). CDR3 length equals 18 residues. The CDR3: CASSSRGRPGGYNSPLHF. The variable domain in full, completed from reference TRBV11-1 and TRBJ1-6, reads EAEVAQSPRYKITEKSQAVAFWCDPISGHATLYWYRQILGQGPELLVQFQDESVVDDSQLPKDRFSAERLKGVDSTLKIQPAELGDSAMYLCASSSRGRPGGYNSPLHFGNGTRLTVT.

The chain employs TRBV13 and TRBJ2-1; TCRdb gives TRBD1 as the D gene, but with no DNA this cannot be confirmed. Germline CDR1 and CDR2: PRHDT and FYEKMQ (reference sequence). This CDR3 region has 17 residues. CDR3 residues: CASSPRVLKGGLDEQFF.

The CDR3 here is CASSQVGGGLLNTEAFF. The chain uses TRBV4-1 and TRBJ1-1. CDR1 and CDR2 (germline): MGHRA, YSYEKL. This CDR3 comprises 17 residues.

This chain links TRBV11-2 with TRBJ2-6. This CDR3 has 18 amino acids. Germline CDR1 is SGHAT and CDR2 is FQNNGV. The CDR3 region is CASSLEVRRTSGANVLTF.

The rearrangement links TRBV6-1 to TRBJ1-4. Germline V CDR1 and CDR2: MNHNS, SASEGT. There are 15 residues in the CDR3. The chain's CDR3 is CASGRNRAPDEKLFF.

The rearrangement uses TRBV4-2 and TRBJ1-1. The CDR3 totals 16 residues. Germline assignment: CDR1 LGHNA and CDR2 YNFKEQ. The CDR3 reads CASSQGLQGKNTEAFF.

The chain employs TRBV4-2 and TRBJ2-2. The CDR3 is made up of 14 amino acids. Germline V lookup: CDR1 LGHNA, CDR2 YNFKEQ. CDR3 sequence reads: CASGKPDPPKVLFF.

The chain joins TRBV12-3 or TRBV12-4 to TRBJ2-1; TCRdb's D call, TRBD1, is unchecked because there is no DNA. This CDR3 comprises 16 residues. The CDR3 is CASSWDRGVSYNEQFF.

V usage is TRBV4-3 and J usage is TRBJ2-3; the TRBD1 assignment by TCRdb is unverifiable without DNA. The CDR3 loop spans 16 amino acids. Germline V gene lookup returns CDR1 LGHNA and CDR2 YSLEER. The CDR3 spells CASSQSRGFSTDTQYF.